The 17 T cell receptor beta chains given below trace back to one sample, sequenced in a study of blood T cell repertoires in COVID-19. The table came from immunoSEQ multiplex PCR; TCRdb's copy has only in-frame clones and leaves some out. This sample has approximately 250,000 clones, with almost 85% found just once. Material for sequencing was PBMCs or T cells enriched from blood (not recorded which). These receptors were collected from a woman aged 50 to 60 with acute COVID-19.

Concerning this clone: At the DNA level, this CDR3 is encoded by other sequences in the same sample as well. V and J are TRBV9 and TRBJ1-1, with 8 bases identical to TRBD1. The CDR3 is 15 amino acids. Germline V gives CDR1 SGDLS, CDR2 YYNGEE. Trimming at V came to 1 base and at J to 1 base, leaving 3 bases not matched to a gene. The CDR3 coding sequence is TGTGCCAGCAGCGTATTAGGACAGGGGAACACTGAAGCTTTCTTT. Protein sequence: CASSVLGQGNTEAFF.

The chain links TRBV6-5 to TRBJ1-1; 10 bases fit TRBD1. CDR1 and CDR2 from the germline V gene are MNHEY and SVGAGI. The CDR3 covers 14 residues. Unmatched junction bases numbered 4, after V lost 6 bases and J lost 3 bases. The CDR3 loop is CASRDRGSDTEAFF. CDR3 sequence (DNA): TGTGCCAGCAGGGACAGGGGGTCGGACACTGAAGCTTTCTTT.

V and J are TRBV29-1 and TRBJ1-5; D remains ambiguous. The CDR3 covers 12 residues. In germline, CDR1 is SQVTM, CDR2 ANQGSEA. The V end lost 5 bases, the J end lost 5 bases, and 10 bases lay between the germline ends. The CDR3 DNA is TGCAGCGTTCCTCAAAGCCATCAGCCCCAGCATTTT. Its protein product is CSVPQSHQPQHF.

The genes are TRBV7-2 and TRBJ1-2; D gene unclear. CDR3 size: 13 residues. CDR1 and CDR2 from the germline V gene are SGHTA and FQGNSA. Trimming removed 1 base from V and 5 bases from J, with 8 bases in between. CDR3 DNA: TGTGCCAGCAGCTTAGATGGGCGATATGGCTACACCTTC. This gives the protein CASSLDGRYGYTF.

This chain uses TRBV5-4 with TRBJ1-6; D possibly corresponds to TRBD1 (5 bases). Germline V gene sequence: CDR1 SGHNT, CDR2 YYREEE (reference sequence). CDR3 length: 14 residues. Between the trimmed V and J ends, which lost 0 bases and 7 bases, there was a span of 8 bases. The CDR3 sequence: CASSLDRNNSPLHF. The CDR3 nucleotides are TGTGCCAGCAGCTTGGACAGGAACAATTCACCCCTCCACTTT.

V gene TRBV6-2 or TRBV6-3 combines with J gene TRBJ1-5, with TRBD1 matching 7 bases. The junction had 7 bases not matched to a gene; V was cut back by 2 bases and J by 3 bases. The germline V gene has CDR1 MNHEY and CDR2 SVGEGT. The CDR3 runs 16 residues. In DNA form, the CDR3 reads TGTGCCAGCAGTTACACTCGACAGGGCTTCAATCAGCCCCAGCATTTT. Translated: CASSYTRQGFNQPQHF.

The chain uses TRBV11-2 and TRBJ2-7, with D unresolved. V was cut by 1 base and J by 0 bases, with 10 bases left in between. Germline assignment: CDR1 SGHAT and CDR2 FQNNGV. The CDR3 is 15 residues long. The CDR3 DNA reads as TGTGCCAGCAGCTTAGGAGGCCAGCTCTCCTACGAGCAGTACTTC. Translating it yields CASSLGGQLSYEQYF.

This clone was seen a few times. The V gene is TRBV6-2 or TRBV6-3, the J gene TRBJ1-1; D gene ambiguous. This CDR3 region has 17 residues. V lost 4 bases to trimming and J lost 4 bases, with 22 bases between them. Germline lookup yields CDR1 MNHEY and CDR2 SVGEGT. CDR3 nucleotide sequence: TGTGCCAGCAGTTCCGCGGAATACCGTCAACGAGGCACTGAAGCTTTCTTT. As protein: CASSSAEYRQRGTEAFF.

This clone showed up just once. J is TRBJ1-2 and V is TRBV5-1; the match to TRBD1 covers 9 bases. Germline trimming cut 0 bases from V and 6 bases from J; bases unmatched to any gene: 9. Per the germline V gene, CDR1 is SGHRS and CDR2 is YFSETQ. The CDR3 contains 16 residues. The CDR3 loop is CASSLAIGGQGHGYTF. In DNA form, the CDR3 reads TGCGCCAGCAGCTTGGCGATTGGGGGACAGGGACATGGCTACACCTTC. Complete variable domain (other parts from reference TRBV5-1 and TRBJ1-2): KAGVTQTPRYLIKTRGQQVTLSCSPISGHRSVSWYQQTPGQGLQFLFEYFSETQRNKGNFPGRFSGRQFSNSRSEMNVSTLELGDSALYLCASSLAIGGQGHGYTFGSGTRLTVV.

This clone came up once. This sequence joins TRBV7-2 and TRBJ1-2, with 8 bases matching TRBD1. V dropped 4 bases and J dropped 11; count of bases not matched to a gene: 12. The CDR3 loop spans 14 amino acids. Germline loops: CDR1 SGHTA, CDR2 FQGNSA. DNA of the CDR3: TGTGCCAGCAGCTCCGGACAGGGCGTGGTCGGTTACACCTTC. This gives the protein CASSSGQGVVGYTF.

V and J are TRBV15 and TRBJ1-6, with a weak D call TRBD1 (6 bases). CDR1 is LNHNV and CDR2 is YYDKDF in the germline V gene (reference sequence). The CDR3 is 16 amino acids. Trimming pared 0 bases from V and 5 bases from J, leaving 11 bases between. The CDR3 DNA reads TGTGCCACCAGCAGAGAACGGACAGTCCATAATTCACCCCTCCACTTT. Encoded protein: CATSRERTVHNSPLHF.

The genes are TRBV27 and TRBJ2-7; 7 nucleotides line up with TRBD1. CDR3 length: 17 residues. V lost 5 bases to trimming and J lost 4 bases; unmatched junction nucleotides: 17. Germline lookup yields CDR1 MNHEY and CDR2 SMNVEV (reference sequence). The CDR3 spells CASSPDPGQWPVYEQYF. The CDR3, as DNA: TGTGCCAGCAGTCCCGACCCGGGACAGTGGCCCGTTTACGAGCAGTACTTC.

This clone was detected many times. This rearrangement joins TRBV6-2 or TRBV6-3 to TRBJ2-2; D may be TRBD1 (5 bases). Germline V gene sequence: CDR1 MNHEY, CDR2 SVGEGT. The CDR3 runs 15 residues. Deletions cut 5 bases from V and 9 bases from J, with 19 bases between. The CDR3 region has the DNA TGTGCCAGCAGTACAGGACGTCGCCCCGGCTGGGAGCTGTTTTTT. As protein: CASSTGRRPGWELFF.

The chain couples TRBV7-9 to TRBJ1-1; the match to TRBD1 covers 8 bases. CDR3 length: 17 amino acids. V shed 5 bases, J shed 0 bases, and the junction held 11 bases outside the gene matches. CDR1 and CDR2 (germline): SEHNR, FQNEAQ (reference sequence). This CDR3 reads CASSARGGGQVNTEAFF. The CDR3 DNA is TGTGCCAGCAGCGCCCGTGGGGGGGGACAGGTGAACACTGAAGCTTTCTTT.

This clone was picked up a small number of times. V is TRBV5-1 and J is TRBJ2-1; 13 nucleotides agree with TRBD2. Trimming took 4 bases from V and 9 from J; bases not matched to a gene: 7. The CDR3 length is 15 residues. Germline values: CDR1 SGHRS, CDR2 YFSETQ. The DNA for the CDR3 is TGCGCCAGCAGCCCGGGACTAGCGGGAAGAGGTGAGCAGTTCTTC. This encodes CASSPGLAGRGEQFF.

The chain is built from TRBV27 and TRBJ2-3; D not certain. Germline-derived CDR1 and CDR2 are MNHEY and SMNVEV (reference sequence). CDR3 size: 13 residues. V dropped 5 bases and J dropped 2 bases, with 8 bases sitting between them. CDR3 residues: CASSRSFTDTQYF. CDR3 sequence (DNA): TGTGCCAGCAGTCGGAGCTTCACAGATACGCAGTATTTT.

This sequence joins TRBV6-5 and TRBJ1-1; TRBD1 might be the D (6 bases). Germline values: CDR1 MNHEY, CDR2 SVGAGI. The length of the CDR3 is 14 residues. V shed 2 bases and J shed 1 base, with 8 bases lying between them. The chain's CDR3 is CASSYHRENTEAFF. In DNA, the CDR3 is TGTGCCAGCAGTTACCACAGGGAGAACACTGAAGCTTTCTTT.